The rows below give T cell receptor beta chains drawn from one sample of a study of blood T cell repertoires in COVID-19. The repertoire was sequenced with immunoSEQ multiplex PCR; TCRdb's copy has only in-frame clones and lacks some. Of 200,000 to 250,000 clones listed, 90% are singletons. The sample comprised peripheral blood. The receptor set was obtained from a man aged 25-45 years with COVID-19, enrolled during active disease. Both conserved end residues are part of each CDR3. For some rows the clone size is stated as once, few or many, or as a class when expanded; others skip it.

CASSLGARVENTGELFF,once,TRBV11-3
CASGRGSYEQYF,.,TRBV7-6
CSLSSYEQYF,.,TRBV20-1
CASSHPPGFRRPGEQFF,.,TRBV11-2
CAISPDRVGYTF,.,TRBV10-3
CASSYSGGAAYTQYF,.,TRBV6-5
CASSYGTSADTQYF,.,TRBV6-2/TRBV6-3
CASSLDRSQHF,.,TRBV7-3
CATSDSGTGGTGELFF,.,TRBV24-1
CASSLVSRGTNEKLFF,.,TRBV7-2
CASSLEDQGEAFF,.,TRBV7-3
CATSRGQGMSSYEQYF,once,TRBV15
CASSPDSSMNTEAFF,.,TRBV7-3
CASSGQALLNYGYTF,.,TRBV19
CASSLAGLVDEQFF,.,TRBV28
CASSLFQAGTGGIKDGYTF,.,TRBV7-2